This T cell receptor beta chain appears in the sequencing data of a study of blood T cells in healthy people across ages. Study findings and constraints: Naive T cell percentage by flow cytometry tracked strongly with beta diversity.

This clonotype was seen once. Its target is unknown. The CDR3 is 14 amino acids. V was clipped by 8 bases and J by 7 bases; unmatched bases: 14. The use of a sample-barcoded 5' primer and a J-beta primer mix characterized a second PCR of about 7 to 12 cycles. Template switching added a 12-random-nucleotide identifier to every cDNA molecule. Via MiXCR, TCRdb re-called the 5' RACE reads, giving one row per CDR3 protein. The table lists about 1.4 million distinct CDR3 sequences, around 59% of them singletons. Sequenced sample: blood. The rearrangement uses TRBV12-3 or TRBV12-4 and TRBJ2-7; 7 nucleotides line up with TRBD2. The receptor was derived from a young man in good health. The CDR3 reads CASGTGGWYNEQYF. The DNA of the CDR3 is TGTGCCAGCGGAACGGGAGGATGGTACAATGAGCAGTACTTC.